A single sample is the source of the 20 T cell receptor beta chains below, sequenced in a study of Graves' ophthalmopathy and Graves' hyperthyroidism (dated by TCRdb to the late 2010s). The run used an Illumina HiSeq 2000. For repertoire sequencing, TCR beta CDR3 regions were amplified from RNA transcripts. The first round of RT-PCR was done with HTBI primers and the Qiagen OneStep RT-PCR kit, and was followed by a second round of multiplex PCR, then size selection and purification. TCRdb reprocessing: public reads trimmed at Q25 with fastp, clones called with MiXCR, in-frame beta chains kept. Rows are unified per CDR3 protein, each entry keeping the most common DNA and genes. The sample table contains 450,000 to 600,000 distinct CDR3 sequences; only one count was recorded for about 40% of them. The ten largest account for about 4.1% of the sample. Sequencing was performed on peripheral blood or thyroid tissue (not recorded which). The receptors here all came from an adult man with Graves' hyperthyroidism.

In this sample, this clonotype turned up many times. This chain uses TRBV7-9 with TRBJ1-3, with D perhaps matching TRBD1 (5 bases). The length of the CDR3 is 16 residues. Germline V gene lookup returns CDR1 SEHNR and CDR2 FQNEAQ (reference sequence). Trimming stripped 2 bases from V and 0 bases from J, with 11 bases between. DNA for the CDR3: TGTGCCAGCAGCTTACAGACCAGGGCCTCTGGAAACACCATATATTTT. It encodes CASSLQTRASGNTIYF.

This clonotype has only one observation. This may be a read error, as it is one base from a much larger clone. V and J are TRBV12-3 or TRBV12-4 and TRBJ2-2; 10 bases are a match to TRBD2. V lost 5 bases and J lost 4; bases outside the gene matches: 10. The CDR3 loop spans 17 amino acids. In nucleotides, the CDR3 is TGTGCCAGCAGTCGATGCGCTAGCGGGAGAGGCACCGGGGAGCTGTTTTTT. As protein: CASSRCASGRGTGELFF.

V gene TRBV7-9 combines with J gene TRBJ1-2; weak D call: TRBD1 (6 bases). The CDR3 consists of 16 residues. Germline CDR1 SEHNR, CDR2 FQNEAQ (reference sequence). The germline V and J ends were trimmed by 4 bases and 1 base, with 16 bases remaining between them. CDR3 coding DNA: TGTGCCAGCAGCTGGGGGGGACAAGTAGTTAACTATGGCTACACCTTC. Its protein is CASSWGGQVVNYGYTF.

With respect to this clonotype: A much larger clone lies one base from this, so it may be a read error. This chain connects TRBV12-3 or TRBV12-4 to TRBJ1-3; D perhaps matches TRBD1 (6 bases). This CDR3 is built from 15 residues. The CDR3 DNA is TGTGCCAGCAGCTTGGGACACTCTTCTGGAAGCACCATATATTTT. Amino acids: CASSLGHSSGSTIYF.

There are many counts of this clonotype. The chain joins TRBV6-5 to TRBJ1-5; no reliable D call. This CDR3 is built from 12 residues. Germline V gene data show CDR1 as MNHEY and CDR2 as SVGAGI. V lost 6 bases to trimming and J lost 4 bases, with 7 bases between them. The CDR3 region is CASRQQNQPQHF. The CDR3 DNA is TGTGCCAGCAGACAGCAAAATCAGCCCCAGCATTTT.

This clonotype was recorded many times. This chain connects TRBV7-8 to TRBJ1-2, with 7 nucleotides matching TRBD1. The length of the CDR3 is 14 residues. The V and J ends lost 5 bases and 9 bases, in that order; junction bases with no gene match: 12. In germline, CDR1 is SGHVS, CDR2 FQNEAQ. CDR3 DNA: TGTGCCAGCAGCCCCCCGACAGGGTCAGCGAGCTACACCTTC. It is translated as CASSPPTGSASYTF. The whole variable domain, filled in from reference TRBV7-8 and TRBJ1-2, reads GAGVSQSPRYKVAKRGQDVALRCDPISGHVSLFWYQQALGQGPEFLTYFQNEAQLDKSGLPSDRFFAERPEGSVSTLKIQRTQQEDSAVYLCASSPPTGSASYTFGSGTRLTVV.

This clonotype showed up just a few times. V usage is TRBV29-1 and J usage is TRBJ2-1; 7 positions agree with TRBD2. This CDR3 has 14 amino acids. V lost 6 bases and J lost 0; bases outside the gene matches: 5. CDR1 is SQVTM and CDR2 is ANQGSEA in the germline V gene. Here the CDR3 DNA reads TGCAGCGTCCAGAGCGGGGACTCCTACAATGAGCAGTTCTTC. As protein: CSVQSGDSYNEQFF.

Ten or more counts support this clonotype. This chain links TRBV12-3 or TRBV12-4 with TRBJ2-7; D gene uncertain. CDR3 length: 15 residues. V was pared by 1 base and J by 5 bases, with 15 bases between. The CDR3 sequence is CASSLVLARAHEQYF. In nucleotides, the CDR3 is TGTGCCAGCAGTTTAGTTTTGGCTAGAGCGCACGAGCAGTACTTC.

This rearrangement joins TRBV4-1 to TRBJ1-5; D remains unclear. Trimming stripped 0 bases from V and 3 bases from J, with 9 bases between. There are 15 residues in the CDR3. Germline loops: CDR1 MGHRA, CDR2 YSYEKL. CDR3 protein: CASSQEEAPNQPQHF. CDR3 coding DNA: TGCGCCAGCAGCCAAGAGGAGGCGCCCAATCAGCCCCAGCATTTT.

This clonotype was found many times. The chain carries TRBV12-3 or TRBV12-4 and TRBJ2-5, with 7 nucleotides matching TRBD2. The CDR3 extends over 17 amino acids. The V and J ends lost 1 base and 0 bases, in that order; junction bases with no gene match: 8. In DNA form, the CDR3 reads TGTGCCAGCAGTTTAGTGGGGACTATGTGGTACCAAGAGACCCAGTACTTC. Encoded protein: CASSLVGTMWYQETQYF.

This clonotype came up a few times. The chain employs TRBV7-2 and TRBJ2-7; a possible D gene is TRBD2 (5 bases). The DNA end favors TRBJ2-1, so the J call may be wrong. Germline CDR1 is SGHTA and CDR2 is FQGNSA. The CDR3 is 14 amino acids. In DNA, the CDR3 is TGTGCCAGCAGTCTACGGGGATTGCGGACCGAGCAGTTCTTC. As protein: CASSLRGLRTEQFF.

This clonotype was observed a few times. The genes are TRBV19 and TRBJ1-4; D might be TRBD1 (5 bases). Germline-derived CDR1 and CDR2 are LNHDA and SQIVND (reference sequence). There are 13 residues in the CDR3. V was cut by 8 bases and J by 5 bases, with 12 bases left in between. The chain's CDR3 is CASLQGMNEKLFF. CDR3 bases: TGTGCCAGTCTCCAGGGAATGAATGAAAAACTGTTTTTT.

This chain joins TRBV7-9 and TRBJ1-2; TRBD1 might be the D (6 bases). Germline V gene sequence: CDR1 SEHNR, CDR2 FQNEAQ (reference sequence). CDR3 size: 11 residues. Trimming cost V 7 bases and J 8 bases, with 11 bases left between them. The CDR3 DNA is TGTGCCAGCACCACAGGGAACGGCTACACCTTC. It specifies CASTTGNGYTF.

Remarks on this clonotype: A much larger clonotype is one base distant, so this may be a read error. This chain uses TRBV6-2 or TRBV6-3 with TRBJ1-1; D unclear. Germline CDR1 is MNHEY and CDR2 is SVGEGT. The CDR3 sequence is 14 residues long. V was clipped by 2 bases and J by 4 bases, with 11 bases between them. This CDR3 is CASSYRSSSTEAFF. The CDR3 coding sequence is TGTGCCAGCAGTTACAGGTCTTCGAGCACTGAAGCTTTCTTT.

This clonotype was found many times. V is TRBV20-1 and J is TRBJ2-7; D is possibly TRBD1 or TRBD2 (5 bases each). Germline V gene lookup returns CDR1 DFQATT and CDR2 SNEGSKA (reference sequence). The germline V and J ends were trimmed by 1 base and 3 bases, with 13 bases remaining between them. This CDR3 is built from 14 residues. This chain's CDR3 is CSARVPRDLYEQYF. CDR3 nucleotide sequence: TGCAGTGCTAGAGTCCCCCGGGACCTCTACGAGCAGTACTTC.

This clonotype was detected ten times or more. This chain links TRBV29-1 with TRBJ1-2; the match to TRBD1 covers 8 bases. This CDR3 contains 15 residues. The germline CDR1 and CDR2 sequences are SQVTM and ANQGSEA. J gave up 4 bases and V 7 bases, and 14 bases lay outside the gene matches. CDR3 loop: CSASGTGEALYGYTF. The CDR3 DNA reads TGCAGCGCCTCCGGGACAGGAGAAGCACTCTATGGCTACACCTTC.

In its sample, this clonotype was seen many times. The CDR3 sequence: CASRGETGWGGYTF. CDR3 DNA: TGTGCCAGCAGAGGGGAGACAGGGTGGGGCGGCTACACCTTC. The V gene is TRBV2, the J gene TRBJ1-2, with 7 bases that match TRBD1. The CDR3 is 14 residues long. Germline CDR1 and CDR2: SNHLY and FYNNEI. After removal of 6 bases from V and 8 bases from J, the junction contained 12 bases not matched to a gene.

This clonotype appeared a few times. V gene TRBV6-2 or TRBV6-3 combines with J gene TRBJ1-1, with 7 nucleotides matching TRBD1. The CDR3 has 15 amino acids. Germline V gives CDR1 MNHEY, CDR2 SVGEGT. V lost 2 bases and J lost 6; bases outside the gene matches: 9. The CDR3 sequence is CASSYRGQSGPEAFF. The CDR3 bases are TGTGCCAGCAGTTACCGGGGACAGTCGGGTCCTGAAGCTTTCTTT.

This clonotype was seen more than once but under ten times. The rearrangement links TRBV5-4 to TRBJ2-7, with 8 nucleotides matching TRBD2. From germline, CDR1 is SGHNT and CDR2 YYREEE (reference sequence). Trimming cost V 0 bases and J 3 bases; bases outside gene matches: 8. The CDR3 consists of 16 residues. In nucleotides, the CDR3 is TGTGCCAGCAGCTTGGGGGTCGGGAGCGGGGGCTACGAGCAGTACTTC. This codes for CASSLGVGSGGYEQYF.

This clonotype was counted ten times or more. The chain joins TRBV5-1 to TRBJ2-5; D tentatively fits TRBD1 or TRBD2 (5 bases each). The germline V gene has CDR1 SGHRS and CDR2 YFSETQ. The CDR3 length is 14 residues. Trimming pared 2 bases from V and 2 bases from J, leaving 10 bases between. For the CDR3, the DNA is TGCGCCAGCAGCTTTTGGGACGGACAAGAGACCCAGTACTTC. This encodes CASSFWDGQETQYF.